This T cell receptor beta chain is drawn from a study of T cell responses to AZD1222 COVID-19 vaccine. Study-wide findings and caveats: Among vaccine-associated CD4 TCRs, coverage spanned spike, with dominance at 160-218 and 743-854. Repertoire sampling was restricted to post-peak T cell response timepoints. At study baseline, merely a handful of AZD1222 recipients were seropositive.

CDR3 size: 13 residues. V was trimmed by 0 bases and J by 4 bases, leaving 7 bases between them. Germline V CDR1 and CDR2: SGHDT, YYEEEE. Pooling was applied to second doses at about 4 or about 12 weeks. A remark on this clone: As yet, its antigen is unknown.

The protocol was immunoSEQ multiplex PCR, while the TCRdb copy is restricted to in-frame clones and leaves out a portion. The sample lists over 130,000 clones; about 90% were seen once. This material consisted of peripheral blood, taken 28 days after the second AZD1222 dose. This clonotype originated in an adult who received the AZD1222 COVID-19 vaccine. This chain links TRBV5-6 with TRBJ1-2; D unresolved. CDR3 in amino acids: CASSLVAGYGYTF. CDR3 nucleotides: TGTGCCAGCAGCTTGGTGGCGGGCTATGGCTACACCTTC.